The 29 T cell receptor beta chains listed next were all sequenced from one sample in a study of Ad26.COV2.S vaccination and SARS-CoV-2 variants. As for treatment: over 15 received Ad26.COV2.S at low or high dose, single or two shots; a few received placebo; per-sample allocation not given. The samples were gathered on day 63 after the first injection of vaccine or placebo. Sequencing was performed with immunoSEQ multiplex PCR; in TCRdb, only in-frame clones are kept and a portion is missing. Seen here are some 520,000 clones, roughly nine tenths observed once, and the top ten hold about 13%. Material: peripheral blood, obtained in a trial of Ad26.COV2.S vaccine versus placebo. These receptors were obtained from a person aged 18-65 years who received the Ad26.COV2.S COVID-19 vaccine or a placebo.

The rearrangement joins TRBV4-3 to TRBJ1-1; D is possibly TRBD1 (5 bases). The CDR3 has 15 amino acids. CDR1 and CDR2 (germline): LGHNA, YSLEER. V was trimmed by 0 bases and J by 1 base, leaving 9 bases between them. The DNA for the CDR3 is TGCGCCAGCAGCCAAGAGCCCAGGGCGAACACTGAAGCTTTCTTT. Residues: CASSQEPRANTEAFF.

The table lists this clone with a count of one. Other DNA sequences from this sample encode an identical CDR3 as well. The chain recombines TRBV18 with TRBJ2-2, with TRBD1 as a possible D gene (5 bases). In germline, CDR1 is KGHSH, CDR2 LQKENI. V gave up 3 bases and J gave up 2 bases, with 7 bases separating them. The CDR3 runs to 14 residues. The CDR3 sequence: CASSPTGNTGELFF. The CDR3 region has the DNA TGTGCCAGCTCACCTACAGGCAACACCGGGGAGCTGTTTTTT.

The V and J genes are TRBV5-5 and TRBJ1-1; D remains ambiguous. Germline lookup yields CDR1 SGHKS and CDR2 YYEKEE (reference sequence). The CDR3 extends over 14 amino acids. Trimming removed 6 bases from V and 3 bases from J, with 15 bases in between. CDR3 DNA: TGTGCCAGCAACCTGGACCGGGCCGACACTGAAGCTTTCTTT. This encodes CASNLDRADTEAFF.

The chain has TRBV6-1 and TRBJ1-5; 7 positions match TRBD1. The CDR3 covers 13 residues. Germline V gene sequence: CDR1 MNHNS, CDR2 SASEGT. J gave up 11 bases and V 0 bases, and 4 bases lay outside the gene matches. The CDR3 sequence is CASSEAPGQSQHF. The CDR3 DNA is TGTGCCAGCAGTGAAGCTCCGGGACAGTCCCAGCATTTT.

CDR3 sequence (DNA): TGCGCCAGCAGCTTGGCCCAATGGGCCGGGGAGCTGTTTTTT. This codes for CASSLAQWAGELFF. The V gene is TRBV5-1, the J gene TRBJ2-2; no firm D call. V was pared by 0 bases and J by 6 bases, with 9 bases between. Per germline, CDR1 SGHRS and CDR2 YFSETQ. The CDR3 has 14 amino acids.

This chain connects TRBV5-8 to TRBJ2-5; the D is unclear. The CDR3 has 17 residues. Between the trimmed V and J ends, which lost 5 bases and 3 bases, there was a span of 23 bases. Germline V lookup: CDR1 SGHTS, CDR2 YDEGEE. In DNA, the CDR3 is TGTGCCAGCAGAATGTCCGCCCGTGACCAGAGAAAAGAGACCCAGTACTTC. It translates to CASRMSARDQRKETQYF.

This chain joins TRBV5-4 and TRBJ2-1, with 10 bases aligning to TRBD2. CDR1 and CDR2 (germline): SGHNT, YYREEE (reference sequence). Trimming took 3 bases from V and 7 from J; bases not matched to a gene: 10. The CDR3 is 16 residues long. CDR3 loop: CASSYQREGLGNEQFF. The CDR3 region has the DNA TGTGCCAGCAGCTATCAGCGGGAGGGCCTTGGTAATGAGCAGTTCTTC.

The chain joins TRBV19 to TRBJ2-5; tentative D call: TRBD2 (5 bases). CDR1 and CDR2 from the germline V gene are LNHDA and SQIVND (reference sequence). Trimming stripped 10 bases from V and 5 bases from J, with 23 bases between. This CDR3 contains 15 residues. CDR3 nucleotides: TGTGCCACAAATGACCCGGGGATGCCCGAGGAGACCCAGTACTTC. Residues: CATNDPGMPEETQYF.

The chain carries TRBV7-3 and TRBJ2-6; 9 bases map to TRBD1. Germline V gene data show CDR1 as SGHTA and CDR2 as FQGTGA. The CDR3 is made up of 18 amino acids. Trimming took 3 bases from V and 4 from J; bases not matched to a gene: 10. This CDR3 reads CASSLYRGPFSGANVLTF. The CDR3 bases are TGTGCCAGCAGCTTGTACAGGGGGCCCTTTTCCGGGGCCAACGTCCTGACTTTC.

This sequence joins TRBV6-5 and TRBJ2-1; D ambiguous. V was shortened by 5 bases and J by 9 bases, with 11 bases between the two germline ends. From germline, CDR1 is MNHEY and CDR2 SVGAGI. The length of the CDR3 is 12 residues. The CDR3 DNA reads as TGTGCCAGCAGTCATCGAGGTGGTGAGCAGTTCTTC. Its protein product is CASSHRGGEQFF.

The chain links TRBV5-4 to TRBJ1-1; D not resolved. Trimming took 3 bases from V and 2 from J, leaving 14 bases between them. This CDR3 is 15 amino acids long. The V gene's germline CDR1 is SGHNT and CDR2 YYREEE (reference sequence). In nucleotides, the CDR3 is TGTGCCAGCAGCTCTGCGGGGATTGGAAACACTGAAGCTTTCTTT. Its translation is CASSSAGIGNTEAFF. Together with reference TRBV5-4 and TRBJ1-1, the CDR3 gives the full variable domain: ETGVTQSPTHLIKTRGQQVTLRCSSQSGHNTVSWYQQALGQGPQFIFQYYREEENGRGNFPPRFSGLQFPNYSSELNVNALELDDSALYLCASSSAGIGNTEAFFGQGTRLTVV.

This clone has only a few counts. This chain uses TRBV7-3 with TRBJ1-2; no clear D gene. V was trimmed by 2 bases and J by 4 bases, leaving 11 bases between them. Per germline, CDR1 SGHTA and CDR2 FQGTGA. The CDR3 runs to 14 residues. This CDR3 is CASSLHPAGYGYTF. Written as DNA, the CDR3 is TGTGCCAGCAGCTTACACCCCGCAGGCTATGGCTACACCTTC.

V and J are TRBV30 and TRBJ2-7; 7 nucleotides align to TRBD1. The CDR3 runs to 15 residues. Germline lookup yields CDR1 GTSNPN and CDR2 SVGIG (reference sequence). V lost 1 base to trimming and J lost 3 bases; unmatched junction nucleotides: 9. The DNA for the CDR3 is TGTGCCTGGAGTGCTTCCCGGCACAGGGGCTACGAGCAGTACTTC. It is translated as CAWSASRHRGYEQYF.

The chain employs TRBV7-2 and TRBJ2-3, with TRBD2 identical over 11 bases. The CDR3 is 14 amino acids. Unmatched junction bases numbered 3, after V lost 6 bases and J lost 4 bases. In germline, CDR1 is SGHTA, CDR2 FQGNSA. This CDR3 is CASRLAGESDTQYF. CDR3 sequence (DNA): TGTGCCAGCAGACTAGCGGGAGAGTCAGATACGCAGTATTTT.

The chain couples TRBV2 to TRBJ1-5, with 11 bases that match TRBD1. V trimming: 4 bases; J trimming: 2 bases; junction bases outside the gene matches: 13. Germline CDR1 SNHLY, CDR2 FYNNEI. This CDR3 contains 19 residues. Here the CDR3 reads CASSGGQGVSPRRNQPQHF. In DNA, the CDR3 is TGTGCCAGCAGTGGGGGACAGGGGGTCTCCCCTAGGCGCAATCAGCCCCAGCATTTT. Drawing the rest from reference TRBV2 and TRBJ1-5, the complete variable domain is EPEVTQTPSHQVTQMGQEVILRCVPISNHLYFYWYRQILGQKVEFLVSFYNNEISEKSEIFDDQFSVERPDGSNFTLKIRSTKLEDSAMYFCASSGGQGVSPRRNQPQHFGDGTRLSIL.

This chain uses TRBV7-9 with TRBJ2-7; no definite D call. Germline assignment: CDR1 SEHNR and CDR2 FQNEAQ (reference sequence). V was pared by 1 base and J by 2 bases, with 12 bases between. This CDR3 is built from 15 residues. The CDR3 sequence: CASSLGAIGPYEQYF. DNA for the CDR3: TGTGCCAGCAGCTTAGGGGCCATCGGGCCCTACGAGCAGTACTTC.

The CDR3 protein is CASSPAGRVSGANVLTF. CDR3 DNA sequence: TGTGCCAGCAGCCCCGCGGGCAGAGTCTCTGGGGCCAACGTCCTGACTTTC. The chain is built from TRBV7-8 and TRBJ2-6; D may be TRBD2 (5 bases). The CDR3 length is 17 residues. V lost 5 bases and J lost 0, with 14 bases in between. Germline V gives CDR1 SGHVS, CDR2 FQNEAQ.

This clone was observed a single time. The chain joins TRBV6-5 to TRBJ1-1; D is unclear. This CDR3 region has 12 residues. V was shortened by 8 bases and J by 8 bases, with 15 bases between the two germline ends. Per the germline V gene, CDR1 is MNHEY and CDR2 is SVGAGI. CDR3 in amino acids: CASFFYRSEAFF. Here the CDR3 DNA reads TGTGCCAGCTTTTTTTATCGGTCCGAAGCTTTCTTT.

In nucleotides, the CDR3 is TGCAGTGCTAGCAAGGCGTATGGCTACACCTTC. Protein sequence: CSASKAYGYTF. The chain combines TRBV20-1 with TRBJ1-2, with no clear D. Trimming shortened V by 3 bases and J by 5 bases, and 7 bases separated the two germline ends. The CDR3 contains 11 residues. Germline lookup yields CDR1 DFQATT and CDR2 SNEGSKA (reference sequence).

This clone showed up just once. The rearrangement links TRBV28 to TRBJ2-1; D remains unclear. The CDR3 has 13 residues. Germline values: CDR1 MDHEN, CDR2 SYDVKM. V shed 5 bases and J shed 4 bases, with 9 bases lying between them. CDR3 coding DNA: TGTGCCAGCAGTCCATCCCTTTACAATGAGCAGTTCTTC. It codes for CASSPSLYNEQFF.

The genes are TRBV2 and TRBJ2-1; D is uncertain. This CDR3 comprises 14 residues. Trimming cost V 0 bases and J 8 bases, with 11 bases left between them. Per germline, CDR1 SNHLY and CDR2 FYNNEI. The CDR3 spells CASSEALFGDEQFF. DNA of the CDR3: TGTGCCAGCAGTGAAGCCCTATTCGGCGATGAGCAGTTCTTC.

This rearrangement joins TRBV19 to TRBJ2-5; maybe TRBD2 (5 bases). The V end lost 8 bases, the J end lost 2 bases, and 18 bases lay between the germline ends. The CDR3 has 15 residues. The germline V gene has CDR1 LNHDA and CDR2 SQIVND (reference sequence). The CDR3 loop is CASSLGSTRQETQYF. The CDR3 bases are TGTGCCAGTTCCCTGGGGAGTACAAGACAAGAGACCCAGTACTTC. Complete variable domain (other parts from reference TRBV19 and TRBJ2-5): DGGITQSPKYLFRKEGQNVTLSCEQNLNHDAMYWYRQDPGQGLRLIYYSQIVNDFQKGDIAEGYSVSREKKESFPLTVTSAQKNPTAFYLCASSLGSTRQETQYFGPGTRLLVL.

The genes are TRBV30 and TRBJ1-2; tentatively, D is TRBD1 (6 bases). The length of the CDR3 is 12 residues. Deletions cut 8 bases from V and 4 bases from J, with 14 bases between. Germline CDR1 is GTSNPN and CDR2 is SVGIG (reference sequence). The CDR3 is CAEGNRAYGYTF. The DNA of the CDR3 is TGTGCCGAGGGGAACAGGGCCTATGGCTACACCTTC. Full variable domain (missing parts from reference TRBV30 and TRBJ1-2): SQTIHQWPATLVQPVGSPLSLECTVEGTSNPNLYWYRQAAGRGLQLLFYSVGIGQISSEVPQNLSASRPQDRQFILSSKKLLLSDSGFYLCAEGNRAYGYTFGSGTRLTVV.

This chain uses TRBV11-2 with TRBJ2-5, with 12 bases that match TRBD2. V dropped 5 bases and J dropped 5; count of bases not matched to a gene: 9. Per the germline V gene, CDR1 is SGHAT and CDR2 is FQNNGV. This CDR3 is 16 amino acids long. CDR3 amino acids: CASSPQTSGSGETQYF. Here the CDR3 DNA reads TGTGCCAGCAGCCCCCAGACTAGCGGGAGTGGGGAGACCCAGTACTTC. Full variable domain (rest looked up from reference TRBV11-2 and TRBJ2-5): EAGVAQSPRYKIIEKRQSVAFWCNPISGHATLYWYQQILGQGPKLLIQFQNNGVVDDSQLPKDRFSAERLKGVDSTLKIQPAKLEDSAVYLCASSPQTSGSGETQYFGPGTRLLVL.

V and J are TRBV5-1 and TRBJ2-1; 10 bases line up with TRBD2. The CDR3 is made up of 14 amino acids. Germline CDR1 SGHRS, CDR2 YFSETQ. V shed 1 base, J shed 9 bases, and the junction held 4 bases outside the gene matches. This CDR3 reads CASSLTSGKGEQFF. DNA for the CDR3: TGCGCCAGCAGCTTGACTAGCGGGAAGGGTGAGCAGTTCTTC.

This chain uses TRBV4-3 with TRBJ1-2; D call uncertain. Germline-derived CDR1 and CDR2 are LGHNA and YSLEER. This CDR3 is built from 12 residues. The V and J ends lost 4 bases and 8 bases respectively, with 11 bases between them. This chain's CDR3 is CASSRMGLGYTF. CDR3 in DNA: TGCGCCAGCAGCCGGATGGGCTTGGGCTACACCTTC.

About this clone itself: The same CDR3 also results from other DNA sequences found in this sample. CDR3 DNA sequence: TGTGCCTGGAGTGTATCCGGTCGCACTGAAGCTTTCTTT. This encodes CAWSVSGRTEAFF. The chain links TRBV30 to TRBJ1-1, with D unresolved. The V and J ends lost 0 bases and 4 bases respectively, with 9 bases between them. Looked up from germline, CDR1 is GTSNPN and CDR2 is SVGIG (reference sequence). This CDR3 is built from 13 residues.

The chain uses TRBV5-4 and TRBJ2-1; tentatively, D is TRBD1 or TRBD2 (5 bases each). This CDR3 region has 15 residues. Germline lookup yields CDR1 SGHNT and CDR2 YYREEE (reference sequence). Trimming took off 4 bases at V and 5 bases at J, with 16 bases between the two ends. This chain's CDR3 is CASSRLGRDNNEQFF. The DNA of the CDR3 is TGTGCCAGCAGCCGATTGGGACGGGATAACAATGAGCAGTTCTTC.

This chain uses TRBV3-1 (or the pseudogene TRBV3-2) with TRBJ2-1; D is uncertain. The ends were cut back, 4 bases at V and 0 bases at J, with 7 bases in the middle. Per germline, CDR1 LGHDT and CDR2 YNNKEL (reference sequence). CDR3 length equals 14 residues. The chain's CDR3 is CASSPVGSYNEQFF. CDR3 in DNA: TGTGCCAGCAGCCCTGTTGGCTCCTACAATGAGCAGTTCTTC.